The 21 T cell receptor beta chains in this list originate from one sample, sequenced in a study of control samples from healthy donors and cancer patients. The method was immunoSEQ multiplex PCR; TCRdb's version includes in-frame clones alone and lacks a portion of them. The top ten hold 4.5% to 6% of the sample, which has about 170,000 clones, just over 85% seen once. Sequenced: blood. Every receptor here comes from a young woman in good health.

The rearrangement links TRBV5-1 to TRBJ1-1, with no clear D. The CDR3 extends over 16 amino acids. V was clipped by 1 base and J by 1 base, with 14 bases between them. Per germline, CDR1 SGHRS and CDR2 YFSETQ. The CDR3 protein is CASSLRSGSPNTEAFF. In DNA form, the CDR3 reads TGCGCCAGCAGCTTGCGGTCTGGTTCCCCGAACACTGAAGCTTTCTTT.

V is TRBV7-8 and J is TRBJ1-1; D call uncertain. Trimming pared 4 bases from V and 0 bases from J, leaving 12 bases between. The CDR3 length is 15 residues. Germline V CDR1 and CDR2: SGHVS, FQNEAQ. This CDR3 is CASSSTGRMNTEAFF. The DNA for the CDR3 is TGTGCCAGCAGCTCGACGGGGAGGATGAACACTGAAGCTTTCTTT.

The rearrangement links TRBV5-1 to TRBJ2-1; D is unclear. This CDR3 spans 12 amino acids. Germline CDR1 SGHRS, CDR2 YFSETQ. Trimming removed 0 bases at V and 10 bases at J, with 8 bases between. The CDR3 here is CASSLGSYEQFF. DNA of the CDR3: TGCGCCAGCAGCTTGGGCTCCTACGAGCAGTTCTTC.

The V and J genes are TRBV29-1 and TRBJ2-1; either TRBD1 or TRBD2 may supply D (6 bases each). The germline V and J ends were trimmed by 8 bases and 8 bases, with 16 bases remaining between them. There are 12 residues in the CDR3. The V gene's germline CDR1 is SQVTM and CDR2 ANQGSEA. The CDR3 sequence is CSTSYREDEQFF. CDR3 DNA sequence: TGCAGCACAAGTTACAGGGAGGATGAGCAGTTCTTC.

The sample holds one count of this clone. The DNA is omitted, as the CDR3 cannot be located on it reliably, and the CDR3 follows TCRdb's listing. V gene TRBV6-5 combines with J gene TRBJ2-2; TRBD2, the table's D call, was not compared with the DNA. Germline-derived CDR1 and CDR2 are MNHEY and SVGAGI. The length of the CDR3 is 16 amino acids, counting both ends. This chain's CDR3 is CASSYSSSGSGGSCFF.

CDR3 protein: CASSGPLAGGPNEQFF. The CDR3 DNA is TGTGCCAGCAGCGGGCCACTAGCGGGGGGGCCAAATGAGCAGTTCTTC. The J gene is TRBJ2-1, the V gene TRBV9; 13 bases align to TRBD2. V lost 3 bases to trimming and J lost 7 bases; unmatched junction nucleotides: 7. The length of the CDR3 is 16 residues. CDR1 SGDLS and CDR2 YYNGEE come from the germline V gene.

The V call is TRBV5-4, the J call TRBJ2-7; the D gene is possibly TRBD1 (6 bases). The V gene lost 2 bases and the J gene lost 5 bases, with 14 bases spanning the gap. There are 14 residues in the CDR3. CDR1 and CDR2 from the germline V gene are SGHNT and YYREEE (reference sequence). CDR3 in amino acids: CASSFPGGMNEQYV. In DNA, the CDR3 is TGTGCCAGCAGCTTTCCTGGGGGCATGAACGAGCAGTACGTC.

CDR3 loop: CASSYSLHEQFF. As DNA, the CDR3 is TGTGCCAGCAGTTACTCGTTGCATGAGCAGTTCTTC. The genes are TRBV6-2 or TRBV6-3 and TRBJ2-1, with D uncertain. The CDR3 is made up of 12 amino acids. V lost 0 bases, J lost 8 bases, and 5 bases lay in between. The germline gives CDR1 MNHEY, CDR2 SVGEGT.

Notes on this clone: Other nucleotide sequences from this sample produce the same CDR3. V usage is TRBV3-1 (or the pseudogene TRBV3-2) and J usage is TRBJ1-5; D unresolved. CDR1 and CDR2 from the germline V gene are LGHDT and YNNKEL (reference sequence). CDR3 length: 12 residues. V was cut by 1 base and J by 4 bases, with 2 bases left in between. The CDR3 sequence is CASSQGNQPQHF. The CDR3 DNA reads TGTGCCAGCAGCCAAGGTAATCAGCCCCAGCATTTT.

The chain recombines TRBV7-2 with TRBJ1-4; the D is unclear. Germline V CDR1 and CDR2: SGHTA, FQGNSA. This CDR3 has 14 amino acids. The V and J ends lost 3 bases and 4 bases respectively, with 9 bases between them. In DNA form, the CDR3 reads TGTGCCAGCAGCTTCGGGAGACTTAATGAAAAACTGTTTTTT. Protein sequence: CASSFGRLNEKLFF.

Only one count was recorded for this clone. V is TRBV7-9 and J is TRBJ2-5, with unresolved D. CDR1 and CDR2 from the germline V gene are SEHNR and FQNEAQ (reference sequence). The CDR3 extends over 12 amino acids. V was trimmed by 4 bases and J by 5 bases, leaving 8 bases between them. CDR3 residues: CASSSSAETQYF. The CDR3 DNA is TGTGCCAGCAGCTCCAGCGCGGAGACCCAGTACTTC.

The chain has TRBV4-1 and TRBJ1-1; possibly TRBD1 for D (6 bases). V lost 3 bases to trimming and J lost 6 bases, with 14 bases between them. Germline V lookup: CDR1 MGHRA, CDR2 YSYEKL. This CDR3 is built from 14 residues. Here the CDR3 DNA reads TGCGCCAGCAGCCACCCCGGGGGGGCGGCTGAAGCTTTCTTT. Its translation is CASSHPGGAAEAFF.

The chain combines TRBV27 with TRBJ1-6; D is undetermined. This CDR3 comprises 14 residues. V was clipped by 2 bases and J by 4 bases, with 6 bases between them. Germline lookup yields CDR1 MNHEY and CDR2 SMNVEV (reference sequence). The DNA for the CDR3 is TGTGCCAGCAGTTTAAGACCGTATAATTCACCCCTCCACTTT. It is translated as CASSLRPYNSPLHF.

CDR3 in amino acids: CASSQGGRGEQFF. CDR3 DNA: TGTGCCAGCAGCCAAGGGGGAAGAGGAGAGCAGTTCTTC. The chain combines TRBV3-1 (or the pseudogene TRBV3-2) with TRBJ2-1; no reliable D call. The germline gives CDR1 LGHDT, CDR2 YNNKEL (reference sequence). CDR3 length: 13 residues. Trimming stripped 1 base from V and 10 bases from J, with 11 bases between.

The chain recombines TRBV12-3 or TRBV12-4 with TRBJ1-1; TRBD1 aligns across 7 bases. J was trimmed by 10 bases and V by 3 bases; bases with no gene match: 8. This CDR3 is 13 amino acids long. This chain's CDR3 is CASSLRGGSGAFF. The CDR3 bases are TGTGCCAGCAGTTTGAGAGGGGGCAGTGGAGCTTTCTTT.

This chain connects TRBV6-5 to TRBJ2-7, with D uncertain. This CDR3 contains 15 residues. Trimming removed 10 bases from V and 0 bases from J, with 19 bases in between. CDR1 is MNHEY and CDR2 is SVGAGI in the germline V gene. The CDR3, as DNA: TGTGCCACCAACACCGGGCCCCTAAGCTCCTACGAGCAGTACTTC. It codes for CATNTGPLSSYEQYF.

The chain uses TRBV11-3 and TRBJ1-4, with 7 bases fitting TRBD1. The CDR3 loop spans 14 amino acids. Germline CDR1 SGHNT, CDR2 YENEEA. V shed 2 bases, J shed 5 bases, and the junction held 2 bases outside the gene matches. The CDR3 here is CASSLRQGNEKLFF. DNA for the CDR3: TGTGCCAGCAGCTTAAGACAGGGAAATGAAAAACTGTTTTTT.

This clone was recorded only once. In nucleotides, the CDR3 is TGTGCCAGCAGTTCCCGGGACAGGGGGACCCAGTACTTC. This sequence encodes CASSSRDRGTQYF. The chain uses TRBV12-3 or TRBV12-4 and TRBJ2-5, with TRBD1 matching 10 bases. The CDR3 has 13 residues. With V trimmed by 4 bases and J by 7 bases, 3 bases remained unmatched.

J is TRBJ1-4 and V is TRBV11-2, with D tentatively TRBD1 (5 bases). The V end was cut by 5 bases, the J end by 3 bases, with 19 bases between. CDR3 length equals 17 residues. The germline gives CDR1 SGHAT, CDR2 FQNNGV. The CDR3 DNA reads TGTGCCAGCAGCCCTAAGCACAAGGGGCCTTCTAATGAAAAACTGTTTTTT. It specifies CASSPKHKGPSNEKLFF.

The genes are TRBV27 and TRBJ2-7; TRBD1 matches at 7 bases. There are 14 residues in the CDR3. CDR1 MNHEY and CDR2 SMNVEV come from the germline V gene (reference sequence). V lost 7 bases to trimming and J lost 5 bases; unmatched junction nucleotides: 11. The chain's CDR3 is CASTTTGDLDEQYF. Written as DNA, the CDR3 is TGTGCCAGCACTACAACAGGGGATTTGGACGAGCAGTACTTC.

V and J are TRBV4-1 and TRBJ1-5; TRBD1 might be the D (5 bases). Deletions cut 0 bases from V and 7 bases from J, with 16 bases between. The CDR3 sequence is 16 residues long. Germline CDR1 MGHRA, CDR2 YSYEKL. Here the CDR3 DNA reads TGCGCCAGCAGCCAAGAAGGGGCCGGGCCTGGGCAGCCCCAGCATTTT. It encodes CASSQEGAGPGQPQHF.